The rows below give T cell receptor beta chains drawn from one sample of a study of blood T cell repertoires in COVID-19. Generated by immunoSEQ multiplex PCR, the TCRdb table keeps only in-frame clones and is missing some. The profile shows some 390,000 clones, around 87% of them singletons. Sequencing was done on a sample of peripheral blood. The receptor set was obtained from a woman aged 55 to 70 with COVID-19, enrolled during active disease. CDR3s leave out the opening cysteine and the closing phenylalanine or tryptophan. Fields, in order: V gene, J gene, CDR3 protein.

TRBV5-1,TRBJ2-1,ASTTTGANEQF
TRBV18,TRBJ1-1,ASSERTGLNTEAF
TRBV7-3,TRBJ1-2,ASSLNGGVGYGYT
TRBV5-4,TRBJ1-6,ASSSRGWGQINSPLH
TRBV11-2,TRBJ2-1,ASSLTPEQYNEQF
TRBV24-1,TRBJ2-3,ATSLAGGQDTQY
TRBV14,TRBJ1-2,ASSQAHTGRGEGYT
TRBV6-4,TRBJ1-2,ASTTRKDSNYGYT
TRBV9,TRBJ2-3,ASSAGHRTDTQY
TRBV6-1,TRBJ2-2,ASSAHGGPNTGELF
TRBV10-3,TRBJ2-7,AISGTGAFTYEQY
TRBV7-8,TRBJ1-3,ASSRGPGGSGNTIY